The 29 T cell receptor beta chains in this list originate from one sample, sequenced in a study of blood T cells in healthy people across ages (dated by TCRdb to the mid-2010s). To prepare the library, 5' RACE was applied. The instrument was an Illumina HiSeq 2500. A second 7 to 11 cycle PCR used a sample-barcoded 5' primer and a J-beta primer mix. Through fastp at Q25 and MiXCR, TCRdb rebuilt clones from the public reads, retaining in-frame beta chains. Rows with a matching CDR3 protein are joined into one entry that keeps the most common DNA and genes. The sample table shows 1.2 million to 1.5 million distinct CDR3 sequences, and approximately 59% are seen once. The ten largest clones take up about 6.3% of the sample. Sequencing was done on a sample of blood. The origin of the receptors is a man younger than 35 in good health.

The CDR3 coding sequence is TGTGCCAGCGGCCTGGGGCTGGGTAATTCACCCCTCCACTTT. Translation gives CASGLGLGNSPLHF. This chain uses TRBV2 with TRBJ1-6, with a weak D call TRBD1 (5 bases). This CDR3 contains 14 residues. Between the trimmed V and J ends, which lost 8 bases and 6 bases, there was a span of 14 bases. Germline V CDR1 and CDR2: SNHLY, FYNNEI.

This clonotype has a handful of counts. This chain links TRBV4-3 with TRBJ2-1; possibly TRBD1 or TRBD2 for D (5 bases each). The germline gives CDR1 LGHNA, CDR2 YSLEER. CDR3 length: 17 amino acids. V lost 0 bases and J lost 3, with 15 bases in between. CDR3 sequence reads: CASSQERGNTFYNEQFF. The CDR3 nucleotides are TGCGCCAGCAGCCAAGAGAGGGGTAATACCTTCTACAATGAGCAGTTCTTC.

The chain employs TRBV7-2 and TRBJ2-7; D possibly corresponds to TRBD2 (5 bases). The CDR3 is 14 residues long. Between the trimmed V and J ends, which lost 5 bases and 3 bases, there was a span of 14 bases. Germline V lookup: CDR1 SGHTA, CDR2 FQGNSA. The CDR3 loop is CASSPQAEHYEQYF. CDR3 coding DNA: TGTGCCAGCAGCCCCCAAGCGGAACACTACGAGCAGTACTTC.

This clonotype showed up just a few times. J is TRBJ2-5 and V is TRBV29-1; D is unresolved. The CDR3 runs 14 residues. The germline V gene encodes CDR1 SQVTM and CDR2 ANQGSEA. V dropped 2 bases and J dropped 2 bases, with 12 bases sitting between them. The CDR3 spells CSVESPVAQETQYF. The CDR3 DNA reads TGCAGCGTTGAATCCCCTGTGGCACAAGAGACCCAGTACTTC.

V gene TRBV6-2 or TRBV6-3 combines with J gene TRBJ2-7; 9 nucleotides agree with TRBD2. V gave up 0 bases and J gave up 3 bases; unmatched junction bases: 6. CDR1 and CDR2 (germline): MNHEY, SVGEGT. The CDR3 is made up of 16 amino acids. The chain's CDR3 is CASSYSTLAGSYEQYF. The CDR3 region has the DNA TGTGCCAGCAGTTACTCGACGCTAGCGGGGAGCTACGAGCAGTACTTC.

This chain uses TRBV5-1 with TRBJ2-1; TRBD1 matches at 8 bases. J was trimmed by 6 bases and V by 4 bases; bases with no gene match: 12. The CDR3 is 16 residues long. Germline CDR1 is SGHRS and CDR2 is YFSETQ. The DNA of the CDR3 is TGCGCCAGCAGCCGGGGACAGGTCTTCTACATCAATGAGCAGTTCTTC. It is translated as CASSRGQVFYINEQFF. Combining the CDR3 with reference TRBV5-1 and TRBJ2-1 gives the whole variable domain KAGVTQTPRYLIKTRGQQVTLSCSPISGHRSVSWYQQTPGQGLQFLFEYFSETQRNKGNFPGRFSGRQFSNSRSEMNVSTLELGDSALYLCASSRGQVFYINEQFFGPGTRLTVL.

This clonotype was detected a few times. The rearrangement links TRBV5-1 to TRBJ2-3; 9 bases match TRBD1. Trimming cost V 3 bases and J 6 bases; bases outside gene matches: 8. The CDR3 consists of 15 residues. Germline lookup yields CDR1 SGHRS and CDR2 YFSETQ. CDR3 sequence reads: CASSYSPGTGDTQYF. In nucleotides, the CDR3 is TGCGCCAGCAGCTACAGTCCCGGGACAGGGGATACGCAGTATTTT. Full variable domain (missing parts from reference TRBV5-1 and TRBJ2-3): KAGVTQTPRYLIKTRGQQVTLSCSPISGHRSVSWYQQTPGQGLQFLFEYFSETQRNKGNFPGRFSGRQFSNSRSEMNVSTLELGDSALYLCASSYSPGTGDTQYFGPGTRLTVL.

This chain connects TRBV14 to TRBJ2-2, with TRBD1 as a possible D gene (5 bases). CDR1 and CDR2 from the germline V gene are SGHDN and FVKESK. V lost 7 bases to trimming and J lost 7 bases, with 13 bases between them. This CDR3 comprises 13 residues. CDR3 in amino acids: CASTGRVDGELFF. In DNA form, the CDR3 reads TGTGCCAGCACCGGCAGGGTCGACGGGGAGCTGTTTTTT.

The DNA for the CDR3 is TGTGCCACCAGCAGAGTCCCAGCGGGAGGGCTTGATGAGCAGTACTTC. Translated: CATSRVPAGGLDEQYF. The J gene is TRBJ2-5, the V gene TRBV15, with TRBD2 matching over 10 bases. Germline V gene lookup returns CDR1 LNHNV and CDR2 YYDKDF (reference sequence). J gave up 11 bases and V 1 base, and 13 bases lay outside the gene matches. The length of the CDR3 is 16 residues.

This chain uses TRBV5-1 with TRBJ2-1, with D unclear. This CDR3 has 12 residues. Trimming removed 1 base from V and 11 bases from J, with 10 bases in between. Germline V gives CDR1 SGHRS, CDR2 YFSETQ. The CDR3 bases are TGCGCCAGCAGCTTGATCGGAGACCAGCAGTTCTTC. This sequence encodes CASSLIGDQQFF.

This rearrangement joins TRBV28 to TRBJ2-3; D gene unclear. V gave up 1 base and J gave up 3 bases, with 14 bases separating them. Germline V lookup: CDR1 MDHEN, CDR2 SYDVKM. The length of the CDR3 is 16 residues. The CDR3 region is CASSLSGLLRTDTQYF. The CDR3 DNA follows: TGTGCCAGCAGTTTATCCGGGCTTTTAAGGACAGATACGCAGTATTTT. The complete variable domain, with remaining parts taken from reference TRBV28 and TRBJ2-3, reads DVKVTQSSRYLVKRTGEKVFLECVQDMDHENMFWYRQDPGLGLRLIYFSYDVKMKEKGDIPEGYSVSREKKERFSLILESASTNQTSMYLCASSLSGLLRTDTQYFGPGTRLTVL.

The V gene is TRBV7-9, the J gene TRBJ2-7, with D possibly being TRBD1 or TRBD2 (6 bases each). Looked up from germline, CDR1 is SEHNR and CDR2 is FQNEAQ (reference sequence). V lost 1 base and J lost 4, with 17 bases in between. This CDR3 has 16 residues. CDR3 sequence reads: CASSLGWSGAGYEQYF. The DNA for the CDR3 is TGTGCCAGCAGCTTAGGATGGTCGGGGGCCGGGTACGAGCAGTACTTC.

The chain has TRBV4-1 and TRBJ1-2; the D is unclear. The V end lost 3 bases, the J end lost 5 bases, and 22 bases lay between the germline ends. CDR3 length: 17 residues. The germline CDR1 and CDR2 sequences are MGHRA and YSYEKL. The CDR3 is CASSQGLDGLRTYGYTF. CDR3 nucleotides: TGCGCCAGCAGCCAGGGCTTAGACGGTCTCAGGACGTATGGCTACACCTTC.

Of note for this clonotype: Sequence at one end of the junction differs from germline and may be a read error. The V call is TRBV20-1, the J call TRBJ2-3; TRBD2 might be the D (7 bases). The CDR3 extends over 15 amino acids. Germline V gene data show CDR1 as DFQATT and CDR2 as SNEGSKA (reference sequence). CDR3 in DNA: TGCAGTGCGCCGGGCCCCGGGGGGCGCACAGATATGCAGTATTTT. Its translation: CSAPGPGGRTDMQYF.

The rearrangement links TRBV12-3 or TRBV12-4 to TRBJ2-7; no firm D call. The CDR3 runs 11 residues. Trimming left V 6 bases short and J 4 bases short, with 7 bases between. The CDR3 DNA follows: TGTGCCAGCAGGGCTCTTTACGAGCAGTACTTC. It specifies CASRALYEQYF.

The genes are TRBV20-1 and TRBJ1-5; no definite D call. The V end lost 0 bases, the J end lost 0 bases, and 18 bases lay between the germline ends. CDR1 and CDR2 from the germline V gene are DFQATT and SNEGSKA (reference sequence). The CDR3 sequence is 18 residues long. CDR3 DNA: TGCAGTGCTAGAGATGAGAGGGCCAGCTCGAATAGCAATCAGCCCCAGCATTTT. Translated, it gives CSARDERASSNSNQPQHF.

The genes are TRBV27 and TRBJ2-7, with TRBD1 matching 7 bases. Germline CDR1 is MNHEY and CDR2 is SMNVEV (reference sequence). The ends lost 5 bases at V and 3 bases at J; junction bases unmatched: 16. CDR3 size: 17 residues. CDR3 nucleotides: TGTGCCAGCAGTCGCACCGTTAACAGGGGATTGGACTACGAGCAGTACTTC. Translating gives CASSRTVNRGLDYEQYF.

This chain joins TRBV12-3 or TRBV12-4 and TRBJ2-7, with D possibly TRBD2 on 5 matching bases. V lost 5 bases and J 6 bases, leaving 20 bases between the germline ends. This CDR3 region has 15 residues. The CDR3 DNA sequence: TGTGCCAGCAGTGTCCCCGGGGAGTACTCCCCCGAGCAGTACTTC. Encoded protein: CASSVPGEYSPEQYF.

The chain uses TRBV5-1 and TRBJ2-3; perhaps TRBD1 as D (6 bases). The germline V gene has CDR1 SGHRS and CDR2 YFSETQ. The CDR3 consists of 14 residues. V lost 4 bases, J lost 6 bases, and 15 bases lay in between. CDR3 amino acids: CASSVGQTMDTQYF. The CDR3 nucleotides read TGCGCCAGCAGCGTAGGACAGACAATGGATACGCAGTATTTT.

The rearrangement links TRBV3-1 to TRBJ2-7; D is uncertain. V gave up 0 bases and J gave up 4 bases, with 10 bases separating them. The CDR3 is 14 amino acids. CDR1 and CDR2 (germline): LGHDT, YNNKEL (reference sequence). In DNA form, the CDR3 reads TGTGCCAGCAGCCAAGAGTATAGGGTTTACGAGCAGTACTTC. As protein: CASSQEYRVYEQYF.

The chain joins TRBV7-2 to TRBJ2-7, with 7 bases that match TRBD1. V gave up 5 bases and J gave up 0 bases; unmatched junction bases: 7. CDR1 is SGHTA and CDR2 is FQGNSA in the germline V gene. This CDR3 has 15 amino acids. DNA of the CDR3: TGTGCCAGCAGCCCCCGGGGACAGATCTCCTACGAGCAGTACTTC. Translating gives CASSPRGQISYEQYF.

CDR3 sequence reads: CASSPERGGRLRIELFF. The CDR3, as DNA: TGCGCCAGCAGCCCGGAAAGAGGGGGAAGATTAAGGATTGAACTGTTTTTT. The V and J genes are TRBV4-1 and TRBJ1-4, with D tentatively TRBD1 (6 bases). Germline V lookup: CDR1 MGHRA, CDR2 YSYEKL. V lost 4 bases and J lost 12, with 27 bases in between. The CDR3 runs to 17 residues.

The CDR3 reads CASSSRTGPNTEAFF. The CDR3 region has the DNA TGTGCCAGCAGCTCGAGGACAGGACCGAACACTGAAGCTTTCTTT. This sequence joins TRBV7-2 and TRBJ1-1; 7 positions match TRBD1. J lost 1 base, V lost 4 bases, and 6 bases had no gene match. The CDR3 extends over 15 amino acids. In germline, CDR1 is SGHTA, CDR2 FQGNSA.

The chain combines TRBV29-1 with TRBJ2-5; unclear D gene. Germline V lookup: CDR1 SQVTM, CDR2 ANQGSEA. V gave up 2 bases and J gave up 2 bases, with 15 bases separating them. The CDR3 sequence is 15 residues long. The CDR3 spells CSVEIVSEIQETQYF. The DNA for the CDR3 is TGCAGCGTTGAAATTGTAAGTGAGATTCAAGAGACCCAGTACTTC.

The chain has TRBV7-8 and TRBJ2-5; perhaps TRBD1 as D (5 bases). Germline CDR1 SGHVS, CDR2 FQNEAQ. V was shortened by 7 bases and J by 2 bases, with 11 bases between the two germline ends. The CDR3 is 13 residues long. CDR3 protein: CASNRGYQETQYF. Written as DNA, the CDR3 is TGTGCCAGCAATAGGGGCTATCAAGAGACCCAGTACTTC.

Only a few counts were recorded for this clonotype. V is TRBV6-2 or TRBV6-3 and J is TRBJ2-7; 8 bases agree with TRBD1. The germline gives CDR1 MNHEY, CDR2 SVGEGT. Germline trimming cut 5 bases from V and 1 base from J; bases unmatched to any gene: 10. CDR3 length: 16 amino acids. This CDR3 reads CASSPGIGQGSYEQYF. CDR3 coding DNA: TGTGCCAGCAGTCCTGGGATCGGACAGGGATCCTACGAGCAGTACTTC.

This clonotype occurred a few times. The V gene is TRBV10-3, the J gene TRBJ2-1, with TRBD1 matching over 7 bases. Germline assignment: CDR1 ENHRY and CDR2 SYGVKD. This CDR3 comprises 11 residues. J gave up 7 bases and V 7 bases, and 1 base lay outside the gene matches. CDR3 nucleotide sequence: TGTGCCATCAAGACAGGGAATGAGCAGTTCTTC. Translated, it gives CAIKTGNEQFF.

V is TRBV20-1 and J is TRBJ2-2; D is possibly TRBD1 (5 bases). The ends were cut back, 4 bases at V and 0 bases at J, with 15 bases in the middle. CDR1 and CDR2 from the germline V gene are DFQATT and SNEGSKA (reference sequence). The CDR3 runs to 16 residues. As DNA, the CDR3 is TGCAGTGCTAATGAGGCAGGGTATACGAACACCGGGGAGCTGTTTTTT. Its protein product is CSANEAGYTNTGELFF.

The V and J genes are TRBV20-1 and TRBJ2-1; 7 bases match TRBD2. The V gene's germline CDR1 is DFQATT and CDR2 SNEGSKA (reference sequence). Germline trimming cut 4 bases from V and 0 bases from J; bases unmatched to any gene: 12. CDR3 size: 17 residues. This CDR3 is CSATNGLVGSSYNEQFF. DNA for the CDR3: TGCAGTGCTACCAACGGACTAGTTGGCAGCTCCTACAATGAGCAGTTCTTC.